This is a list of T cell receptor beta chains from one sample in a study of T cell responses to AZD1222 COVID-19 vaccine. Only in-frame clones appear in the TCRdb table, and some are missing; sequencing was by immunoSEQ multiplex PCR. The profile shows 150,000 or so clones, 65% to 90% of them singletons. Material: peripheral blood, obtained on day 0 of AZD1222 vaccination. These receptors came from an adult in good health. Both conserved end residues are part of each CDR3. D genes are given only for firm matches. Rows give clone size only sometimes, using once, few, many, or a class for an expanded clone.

TGTGCCAGCAGCTCCACTGCGGCATCCTACGAGCAGTACTTC CASSSTAASYEQYF TRBV7-9 NA NA TRBJ2-7 14
TGTGCCAGCTCACCCTCGAACGGGGGCCGAGGAGGCTACACCTTC CASSPSNGGRGGYTF TRBV18 NA NA TRBJ1-2 15
TGTGCCAGCAGCAGCCTCCCCCGGGACTTTGGCTACACCTTC CASSSLPRDFGYTF TRBV7-9 NA NA TRBJ1-2 14
TGTGCCAGCAGTGCCTGGGGACAGGGGGGTTCCGGGGCCAACGTCCTGACTTTC CASSAWGQGGSGANVLTF TRBV6-4 TRBD1 NA TRBJ2-6 18
TGTGCCAGCAGCTTTGATCAGGGAGGCTACGAGCAGTACTTC CASSFDQGGYEQYF TRBV7-2 NA NA TRBJ2-7 14
TGTGCCAGCAGCAACCGGGACAAAAACACCGGGGAGCTGTTTTTT CASSNRDKNTGELFF TRBV5-6 NA NA TRBJ2-2 15
TGTGCCAGCAGTCCGAGGGCAGATACGCAGTATTTT CASSPRADTQYF TRBV12-3/TRBV12-4 NA NA TRBJ2-3 12
TGTGCCAGCAGCTTAGGGGGGCCGACAGATACGCAGTATTTT CASSLGGPTDTQYF TRBV5-5 NA NA TRBJ2-3 14
TGTGCCAGCAGCTTGATGGACAAGGCTGAAAAACTGTTTTTT CASSLMDKAEKLFF TRBV5-8 NA few TRBJ1-4 14
TGTGCCATCAGTGAGGGACGGTGGGAAAAACTGTTTTTT CAISEGRWEKLFF TRBV10-3 NA NA TRBJ1-4 13
TGTGCCAGCAGCTTAACGGCCGGTCGGGGCTACACCTTC CASSLTAGRGYTF TRBV7-9 NA NA TRBJ1-2 13
TGCGCCAGCAGCTTAGGGCTCGGTAGCGATACGCAGTATTTT CASSLGLGSDTQYF TRBV5-1 NA NA TRBJ2-3 14
TGTGCCAGTAGTACCCCCCGGGCAATCAATGAGCAGTTCTTC CASSTPRAINEQFF TRBV19 NA NA TRBJ2-1 14
TGTGCCAGCAGCAGGACAGGGGGCGCGGGCACTGAAGCTTTCTTT CASSRTGGAGTEAFF TRBV7-2 TRBD1 NA TRBJ1-1 15
TGTGCCAGCAACCCCTCATGGGGGGCAGATACGCAGTATTTT CASNPSWGADTQYF TRBV9 NA NA TRBJ2-3 14
TGTGCCAGCAGCCCAGACTTGAGCTCCTACAATGAGCAGTTCTTC CASSPDLSSYNEQFF TRBV9 NA few TRBJ2-1 15
TGTGCCAGTAAATACAGGGAGGGGAATCAGCCCCAGCATTTT CASKYREGNQPQHF TRBV19 NA NA TRBJ1-5 14
TGTGCCAGCCAAGGGAGGACTGGGCAGCCCCAGCATTTT CASQGRTGQPQHF TRBV12-3/TRBV12-4 NA once TRBJ1-5 13
TGTGCCAGCAGTTTTGGGGCCTACGAGCAGTACTTC CASSFGAYEQYF TRBV6-5 NA NA TRBJ2-7 12
TGTGCCAGCAGTTTAACAGCGGGGGCCTACAATGAGCAGTTCTTC CASSLTAGAYNEQFF TRBV27 TRBD2 NA TRBJ2-1 15
TGTGCCAGCAGCTTGGAGGGAACTAATGAAAAACTGTTTTTT CASSLEGTNEKLFF TRBV5-4 NA NA TRBJ1-4 14
TGTGCCAGCAGTTCTGGACCGAGCTATGGCTACACCTTC CASSSGPSYGYTF TRBV7-9 NA NA TRBJ1-2 13
TGTGCCATACTAGCGGGGAACTACAATGAGCAGTTCTTC CAILAGNYNEQFF TRBV15 TRBD2 NA TRBJ2-1 13
TGTGCCAGCATCACGGCAAATACCTCACCCCTCCACTTT CASITANTSPLHF TRBV28 NA NA TRBJ1-6 13
TGTGCCAGCAGTTCCATTGAGCGGGGGGCCACAACCCAGTACTTC CASSSIERGATTQYF TRBV6-5 TRBD2 NA TRBJ2-5 15
TGCGCCAGCAGCTTGGATAGCGCGCAGTATTTT CASSLDSAQYF TRBV5-1 NA NA TRBJ2-3 11
TGTGCCAGCAGCCCTCTCCGGGTCGAGCAGTACTTC CASSPLRVEQYF TRBV7-9 NA NA TRBJ2-7 12
TGCGCCAGCAGCCAAGCCCCACAGTACTCCTACGAGCAGTACTTC CASSQAPQYSYEQYF TRBV4-1 NA NA TRBJ2-7 15
TGTGCCACCAGCAGAGGTGGGAGACATGGGTGGGAGACCCAGTACTTC CATSRGGRHGWETQYF TRBV15 NA NA TRBJ2-5 16
TGTGCCAGCAGTTACTCGACGAACACCGGGGAGCTGTTTTTT CASSYSTNTGELFF TRBV6-5 NA NA TRBJ2-2 14
TGTGCCAGCAGTGCAGGACAGTTCAATCAGCCCCAGCATTTT CASSAGQFNQPQHF TRBV28 NA NA TRBJ1-5 14
TGTGCCAGTAGTACCCTCTTCGGACAACGGGAGAACACTGAAGCTTTCTTT CASSTLFGQRENTEAFF TRBV19 NA NA TRBJ1-1 17
TGTGCCAGCAGTTCCGGCCGTAGCACAGATACGCAGTATTTT CASSSGRSTDTQYF TRBV6-6 NA NA TRBJ2-3 14
TGTGCCAGCAGCCCATTCAGGGAGTCCTATAATTCACCCCTCCACTTT CASSPFRESYNSPLHF TRBV4-2 NA once TRBJ1-6 16
TGCGCCAGCAGCTTGGTTATAGCGGGGGGACCGGGGCAGTATTTT CASSLVIAGGPGQYF TRBV5-1 TRBD2 few TRBJ2-3 15
TGCGCCAGCAGCCAAGGTGAGACTAGAGGCTACGAGCAGTACTTC CASSQGETRGYEQYF TRBV4-1 NA NA TRBJ2-7 15
TGTGCCAGCAGCTCCTACACCTTATTCCGGGACAGGGGCCGTAATCAGCCCCAGCATTTT CASSSYTLFRDRGRNQPQHF TRBV7-8 TRBD1 few TRBJ1-5 20
TGTGCCAGCAGCCAAGGACCAGGCGGGCATCAGCCCCAGCATTTT CASSQGPGGHQPQHF TRBV3-1/TRBV3-2 NA NA TRBJ1-5 15
TGTGCCAGAGCCGGTACAGCGATTCCCTACGAGCAGTACTTC CARAGTAIPYEQYF TRBV6-5 NA NA TRBJ2-7 14
TGTGCCAGACCCGAGGGCGCCCTAGGGTCCTACAATGAGCAGTTCTTC CARPEGALGSYNEQFF TRBV5-3 NA NA TRBJ2-1 16
TGTGCCAGCTCACCCCTGGGACAGGAAAACTATGGCTACACCTTC CASSPLGQENYGYTF TRBV18 TRBD1 NA TRBJ1-2 15
TGTGCCAGCAGGGGTAGTACCTCAGGGGGGATTTCTAACTATGGCTACACCTTC CASRGSTSGGISNYGYTF TRBV9 TRBD1 once TRBJ1-2 18
TGTGCCAGCAGTTACCTCTGGGAGGGGTGGATAGCGGGGGCCGGATACAATGAGCAGTTCTTC CASSYLWEGWIAGAGYNEQFF TRBV6-2/TRBV6-3 TRBD2 NA TRBJ2-1 21
TGCGCCAGCAGCTTGGAGCGGGGCTTGTACAATGAGCAGTTCTTC CASSLERGLYNEQFF TRBV5-1 TRBD2 NA TRBJ2-1 15
TGTGCCAGCAGCTTAGCTCAGGGTTATGGCTACACCTTC CASSLAQGYGYTF TRBV7-2 NA NA TRBJ1-2 13
TGTGCCTGGAGTCGGGACCTGAAGGACACTGAAGCTTTCTTT CAWSRDLKDTEAFF TRBV30 NA NA TRBJ1-1 14
TGTGCCAGCAGTGGGGGAAGGGTAGGGTCGGACACTGAAGCTTTCTTT CASSGGRVGSDTEAFF TRBV6-1 NA NA TRBJ1-1 16
TGTGCCAGCAGCGTAGCCCCGGACATCAATGAGCAGTTCTTC CASSVAPDINEQFF TRBV9 NA NA TRBJ2-1 14
TGTGCCAGCTCAAGCCCTAGCCGGGCGGACACTGAAGCTTTCTTT CASSSPSRADTEAFF TRBV18 NA NA TRBJ1-1 15
TGTGCCAGCAGTTACTCGAAGGGCAGGAGAAACACCATATATTTT CASSYSKGRRNTIYF TRBV6-6 NA NA TRBJ1-3 15